This paragraph reports one TCR beta chain. This clonotype has just a few counts. The antigen it binds to is not known. No clone much larger than this one lies a single base away; base qualities are absent. These reads were obtained on an Illumina HiSeq 2500. Quantitative 5'-RACE with molecular barcodes was used to prepare TCR beta libraries. The authors' analysis ran thus. A new computational method, built on a probabilistic model of VDJ rearrangement, was used to identify disease-linked TCR variants. The public reads were reanalyzed by TCRdb: fastp trimming at Q25, MiXCR alignment, in-frame beta chains only. Each record represents a unique CDR3 protein, reported with the most common genes and DNA among its rows. The V and J calls were determined by TCRdb, not by the authors. This sample holds about 150,000 distinct CDR3 sequences; 44% were observed only once. The ten largest clones add up to roughly 15% of the sample.

This sample is part of a study of CD8 T cells in ankylosing spondylitis (dated by TCRdb to about 2017). Context from the whole study: T cell receptor beta repertoires were profiled in healthy donors and ankylosing spondylitis patients so that disease-linked TCR variants could be found. Samples of peripheral blood were taken, and for ankylosing spondylitis patients, synovial fluid was collected as well. In total, the full study cohort was made up of nearly 110 healthy donors and 25 ankylosing spondylitis patients. On the study overall, not on this receptor specifically: Some TCR beta motif variants had previously been reported in synovial fluid and blood of reactive arthritis patients, which suggested common disease-initiation mechanisms. According to the report, matched synovial fluid samples from ankylosing spondylitis patients were significantly enriched for the disease-linked clones. Blood from ankylosing spondylitis patients appeared to be characterized by a TCR beta motif made up of under ten highly homologous amino acid variants. In peripheral blood, the disease-linked clones were found at relatively low frequencies and had a CD8+ phenotype.

The junction shows trimming of 5 bases on V and 7 bases on J, plus 12 bases between the germline ends. CDR1 SEHNR and CDR2 FQNEAQ are derived from the germline V gene (reference sequence). From the cysteine through the phenylalanine, the CDR3 covers 13 amino acids. The entry retains the CDR3 DNA only, 39 bases that are in frame from base 1. Synovial fluid samples and blood samples obtained from the same ankylosing spondylitis patients were matched. This sequence was found in a male donor with ankylosing spondylitis. This sequence uses TRBV7-9 and TRBJ2-1; the D gene could be TRBD1 or TRBD2, each one agreeing over 5 bases. Source material: synovial fluid, either unsorted or a sorted T cell fraction (not recorded which). The DNA sequence follows: TGTGCCAGCAGCCAGGGACCTGATAATGAGCAGTTCTTC. Its protein is CASSQGPDNEQFF. Extended through the reference TRBV7-9 and TRBJ2-1 proteins, this CDR3 yields the full variable domain: DTGVSQNPRHKITKRGQNVTFRCDPISEHNRLYWYRQTLGQGPEFLTYFQNEAQLEKSRLLSDRFSAERPKGSFSTLEIQRTEQGDSAMYLCASSQGPDNEQFFGPGTRLTVL.